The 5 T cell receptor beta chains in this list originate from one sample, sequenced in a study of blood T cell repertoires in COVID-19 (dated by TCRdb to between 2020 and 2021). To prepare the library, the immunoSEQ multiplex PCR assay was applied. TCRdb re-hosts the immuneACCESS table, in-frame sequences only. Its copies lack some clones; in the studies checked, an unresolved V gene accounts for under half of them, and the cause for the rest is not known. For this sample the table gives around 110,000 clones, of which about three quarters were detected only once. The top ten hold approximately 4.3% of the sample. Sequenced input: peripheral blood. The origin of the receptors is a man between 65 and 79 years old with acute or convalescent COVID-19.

In DNA form, the CDR3 reads TGTGCCAGCAGCCGGACTCACTCCTACGAGCAGTACTTC. It encodes CASSRTHSYEQYF. V is TRBV6-5 and J is TRBJ2-7; possible D gene TRBD2, 5 bases. Between the trimmed V and J ends, which lost 6 bases and 0 bases, there was a span of 9 bases. Germline-derived CDR1 and CDR2 are MNHEY and SVGAGI. The CDR3 runs 13 residues.

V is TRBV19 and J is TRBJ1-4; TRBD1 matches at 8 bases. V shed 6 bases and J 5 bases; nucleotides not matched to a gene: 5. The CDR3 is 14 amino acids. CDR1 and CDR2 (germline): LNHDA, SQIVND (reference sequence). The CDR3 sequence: CASSWTGLNEKLFF. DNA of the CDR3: TGTGCCAGTAGCTGGACAGGGCTGAATGAAAAACTGTTTTTT.

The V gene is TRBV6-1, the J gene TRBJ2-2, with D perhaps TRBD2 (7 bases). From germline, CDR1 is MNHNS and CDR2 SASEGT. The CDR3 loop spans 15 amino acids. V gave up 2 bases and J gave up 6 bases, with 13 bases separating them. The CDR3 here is CASSETWGGPGELFF. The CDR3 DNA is TGTGCCAGCAGTGAAACGTGGGGGGGCCCCGGGGAGCTGTTTTTT.

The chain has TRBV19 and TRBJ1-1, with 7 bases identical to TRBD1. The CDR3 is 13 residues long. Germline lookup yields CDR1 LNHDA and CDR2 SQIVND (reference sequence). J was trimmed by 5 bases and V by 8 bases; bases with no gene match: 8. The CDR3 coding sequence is TGTGCCAGTCGTGAGGGGGCGAGAACTGAAGCTTTCTTT. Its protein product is CASREGARTEAFF.

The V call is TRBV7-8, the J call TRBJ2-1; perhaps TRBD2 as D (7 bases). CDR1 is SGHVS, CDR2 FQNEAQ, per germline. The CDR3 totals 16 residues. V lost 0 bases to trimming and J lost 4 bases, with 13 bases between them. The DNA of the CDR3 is TGTGCCAGCAGCTTAGCTGGAGGGGGGGCTTACAATGAGCAGTTCTTC. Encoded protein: CASSLAGGGAYNEQFF.